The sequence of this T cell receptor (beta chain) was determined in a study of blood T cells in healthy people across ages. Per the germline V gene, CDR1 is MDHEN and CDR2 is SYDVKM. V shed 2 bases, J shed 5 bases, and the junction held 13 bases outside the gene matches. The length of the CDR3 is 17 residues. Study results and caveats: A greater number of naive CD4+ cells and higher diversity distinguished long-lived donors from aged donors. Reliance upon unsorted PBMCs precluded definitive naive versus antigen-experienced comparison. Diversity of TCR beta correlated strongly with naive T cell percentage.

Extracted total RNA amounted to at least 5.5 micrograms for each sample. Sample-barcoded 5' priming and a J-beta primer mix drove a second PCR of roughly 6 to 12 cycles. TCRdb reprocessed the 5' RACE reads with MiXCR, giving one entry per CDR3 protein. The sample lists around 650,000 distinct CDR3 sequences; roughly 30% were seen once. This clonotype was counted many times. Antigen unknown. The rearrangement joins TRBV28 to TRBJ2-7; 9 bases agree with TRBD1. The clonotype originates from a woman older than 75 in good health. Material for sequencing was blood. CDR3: CASSLDFGDRAEDEQYF. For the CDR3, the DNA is TGTGCCAGCAGTTTAGACTTCGGGGACAGGGCCGAAGACGAGCAGTACTTC. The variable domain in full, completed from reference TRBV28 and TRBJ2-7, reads DVKVTQSSRYLVKRTGEKVFLECVQDMDHENMFWYRQDPGLGLRLIYFSYDVKMKEKGDIPEGYSVSREKKERFSLILESASTNQTSMYLCASSLDFGDRAEDEQYFGPGTRLTVT.